The 9 T cell receptor beta chains reported below all come from one sample, sequenced in a study of blood T cells in healthy people across ages. PCR was performed a second time for roughly 7 to 12 cycles using a sample-barcoded 5' primer and a J-beta primer mix. TCRdb ran MiXCR on the 5' RACE reads and lists one entry per CDR3 protein. This sample has roughly 1 million distinct CDR3 sequences; approximately 25% occur once, and the top ten carry around 0.75%. The same specimen was also included in a second study, on T cells of mothers and their children.

The source material was blood. These TCRs come from a girl aged 2 to 10 in good health.

This clonotype has just a few counts. J is TRBJ2-1 and V is TRBV10-1; the D gene could be TRBD1 or TRBD2 (6 bases each). Germline CDR1 reads WNHNN; CDR2 reads SYGVQD (reference sequence). V was pared by 10 bases and J by 2 bases, with 12 bases between. CDR3 size: 13 residues. CDR3 bases: TGCGCCACCTTAGGGGGGACCTACAATGAGCAGTTCTTC. Protein: CATLGGTYNEQFF.

This clonotype was seen more than once but under ten times. This sequence joins TRBV7-9 and TRBJ2-3; 13 bases map to TRBD2. With 4 bases clipped from V and 2 bases from J, the junction kept 9 bases outside the gene matches. Germline V gene sequence: CDR1 SEHNR, CDR2 FQNEAQ (reference sequence). This CDR3 is built from 18 residues. The DNA of the CDR3 is TGTGCCAGCAGCTCCCTTAGACTAGCGGGGGGCGACACAGATACGCAGTATTTT. It codes for CASSSLRLAGGDTDTQYF.

This sequence joins TRBV15 and TRBJ1-1, with no clear D. The CDR3 runs to 15 residues. V gave up 3 bases and J gave up 2 bases, with 13 bases separating them. Germline V gives CDR1 LNHNV, CDR2 YYDKDF (reference sequence). CDR3 coding DNA: TGTGCCACCAGCAGTGGTGGACTCCTAAACACTGAAGCTTTCTTT. Amino acid sequence: CATSSGGLLNTEAFF.

V is TRBV7-2 and J is TRBJ1-1, with 7 bases fitting TRBD1. This CDR3 region has 13 residues. V lost 4 bases, J lost 5 bases, and 4 bases stayed unmatched. Per the germline V gene, CDR1 is SGHTA and CDR2 is FQGNSA. Here the CDR3 DNA reads TGTGCCAGCAGCTCAGAACAGGGGACTGAAGCTTTCTTT. This gives the protein CASSSEQGTEAFF.

This clonotype was found a few times. The chain combines TRBV7-3 with TRBJ2-3; unclear D gene. V dropped 3 bases and J dropped 2 bases, with 12 bases sitting between them. Germline V lookup: CDR1 SGHTA, CDR2 FQGTGA. This CDR3 spans 15 amino acids. CDR3 in amino acids: CASSFLGRFTDTQYF. DNA for the CDR3: TGTGCCAGCAGCTTCCTCGGCAGATTCACAGATACGCAGTATTTT.

The chain joins TRBV7-9 to TRBJ1-1; 7 nucleotides match TRBD1. CDR3 length: 12 residues. Germline V gives CDR1 SEHNR, CDR2 FQNEAQ (reference sequence). J lost 11 bases, V lost 5 bases, and 8 bases had no gene match. Here the CDR3 reads CASSADRVTAFF. In DNA, the CDR3 is TGTGCCAGCAGCGCAGACAGGGTGACGGCTTTCTTT.

The sample holds a few counts of this clonotype. V is TRBV12-3 or TRBV12-4 and J is TRBJ2-5; no clear D. The V gene lost 8 bases and the J gene lost 0 bases, with 13 bases spanning the gap. This CDR3 comprises 14 residues. The CDR3: CASALGINQETQYF. CDR3 DNA: TGTGCCAGCGCGCTAGGGATCAACCAAGAGACCCAGTACTTC.

The V and J genes are TRBV6-6 and TRBJ2-1; no firm D call. The tail of the sequence fits TRBJ2-7 better, so the J call may be wrong. Germline CDR1 MNHNY, CDR2 SVGAGI (reference sequence). The CDR3 is made up of 12 amino acids. The CDR3 sequence is CASSQSSYEQYV. For the CDR3, the DNA is TGTGCCAGCAGTCAGAGCTCCTACGAGCAGTACGTC.

In its sample, this clonotype was seen a few times. The rearrangement links TRBV7-3 to TRBJ2-5; 11 positions agree with TRBD1. CDR1 and CDR2 (germline): SGHTA, FQGTGA. The junction had 10 bases not matched to a gene; V was cut back by 5 bases and J by 5 bases. CDR3 length: 16 amino acids. CDR3 loop: CASSPGTGGTGETQYF. CDR3 nucleotide sequence: TGTGCCAGCAGCCCAGGGACAGGGGGGACTGGGGAGACCCAGTACTTC.